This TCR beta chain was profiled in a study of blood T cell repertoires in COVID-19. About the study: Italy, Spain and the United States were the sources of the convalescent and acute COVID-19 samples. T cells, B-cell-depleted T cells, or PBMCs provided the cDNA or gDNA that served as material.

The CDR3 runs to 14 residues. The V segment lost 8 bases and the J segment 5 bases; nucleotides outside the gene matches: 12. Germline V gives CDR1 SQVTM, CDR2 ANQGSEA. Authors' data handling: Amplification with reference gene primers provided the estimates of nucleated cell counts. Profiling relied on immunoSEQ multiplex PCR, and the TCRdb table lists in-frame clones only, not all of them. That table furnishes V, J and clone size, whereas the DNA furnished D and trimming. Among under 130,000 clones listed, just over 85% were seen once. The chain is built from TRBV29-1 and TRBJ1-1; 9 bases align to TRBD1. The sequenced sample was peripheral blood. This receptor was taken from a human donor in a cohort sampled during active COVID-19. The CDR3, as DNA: TGCAGCACCGGGACAGGGTTTGTAGGGACTGAAGCTTTCTTT. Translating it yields CSTGTGFVGTEAFF.